This is a list of T cell receptor beta chains from one sample in a study of CXCR3-negative and CXCR3-positive naive CD8 T cells. TCRdb reprocessed the 5' RACE reads and stores each CDR3 protein as one record, lacking DNA. The sample table sets out some 9,100 distinct CDR3 sequences. Material for sequencing was naive CXCR3- CD8+ T cells from blood. The receptors stem from a human donor in good health. Some clones in this sample may be carry-over from other donors' samples. CDR3s include the opening cysteine and the closing phenylalanine or tryptophan. Fields, in order: CDR3 protein, clone size, J gene, CDR3 length, V gene. A clone size is listed for some rows: how often the clone was seen (once, few, many), or a class if it is expanded.

cdr3_aa: CASSHPGGGSDTEAFF; clone_size: medium-sized; j_call: TRBJ1-1; cdr3_length: 16; v_call: TRBV4-1
cdr3_aa: CAISESQGTNEQFF; clone_size: medium-sized; j_call: TRBJ2-1; cdr3_length: 14; v_call: TRBV10-3
cdr3_aa: CASSLSIEDNYGYTF; clone_size: .; j_call: TRBJ1-2; cdr3_length: 15; v_call: TRBV27
cdr3_aa: CASSLPRTSGRSHSYNEQFF; clone_size: .; j_call: TRBJ2-1; cdr3_length: 20; v_call: TRBV5-1
cdr3_aa: CASRLGRNSYNEQFF; clone_size: medium-sized; j_call: TRBJ2-1; cdr3_length: 15; v_call: TRBV6-5
cdr3_aa: CASSRQGHDNEQFF; clone_size: .; j_call: TRBJ2-1; cdr3_length: 14; v_call: TRBV2
cdr3_aa: CASSLLLASGTQYF; clone_size: .; j_call: TRBJ2-3; cdr3_length: 14; v_call: TRBV11-2
cdr3_aa: CASSPWTSGTGELFF; clone_size: medium-sized; j_call: TRBJ2-2; cdr3_length: 15; v_call: TRBV19
cdr3_aa: CSSRLAGGPWAGQETQYF; clone_size: medium-sized; j_call: TRBJ2-5; cdr3_length: 18; v_call: TRBV20-1
cdr3_aa: CASSEFATSVGEQFF; clone_size: medium-sized; j_call: TRBJ2-1; cdr3_length: 15; v_call: TRBV25-1
cdr3_aa: CASRALAEQFF; clone_size: medium-sized; j_call: TRBJ2-1; cdr3_length: 11; v_call: TRBV19
cdr3_aa: CASRRGPSHGNTIYF; clone_size: medium-sized; j_call: TRBJ1-3; cdr3_length: 15; v_call: TRBV19
cdr3_aa: CASSPGTPLFNYGYTF; clone_size: .; j_call: TRBJ1-2; cdr3_length: 16; v_call: TRBV19
cdr3_aa: CASSFSGSPYEQYF; clone_size: .; j_call: TRBJ2-7; cdr3_length: 14; v_call: TRBV11-2
cdr3_aa: CATRGGGNQPQHF; clone_size: medium-sized; j_call: TRBJ1-5; cdr3_length: 13; v_call: TRBV24-1